This T cell receptor beta chain derives from a study of CD8 T cells in ankylosing spondylitis. Many counts were recorded for this clonotype. Its target is not known. MiXCR, run by TCRdb on the 5' RACE reads, gives a single entry per CDR3 protein. The sample contains more than 500,000 distinct CDR3 sequences, about 5.4% of which appear only once. Study results and limitations: Apparently characteristic of ankylosing spondylitis blood was a TCR beta motif (eight highly homologous variants).

The receptor was derived from a male donor with ankylosing spondylitis. The sequencing input was blood, either unsorted or a sorted T cell fraction (not recorded which).

This chain's CDR3 is CASSAGDRVYEQYF. As DNA, the CDR3 is TGTGCCAGCAGCGCCGGGGACAGGGTCTACGAGCAGTACTTC. The chain employs TRBV9 and TRBJ2-7; TRBD1 aligns across 9 bases. V lost 3 bases to trimming and J lost 3 bases; unmatched junction nucleotides: 4. This CDR3 has 14 amino acids. CDR1 SGDLS and CDR2 YYNGEE come from the germline V gene. The full variable domain, with the rest looked up from reference TRBV9 and TRBJ2-7, is DSGVTQTPKHLITATGQRVTLRCSPRSGDLSVYWYQQSLDQGLQFLIQYYNGEERAKGNILERFSAQQFPDLHSELNLSSLELGDSALYFCASSAGDRVYEQYFGPGTRLTVT.